This TCR beta chain was documented in a study of CD8+ T cells in alopecia areata. A FACSAria was used to sort CD4+ and CD8+ T cells. These cells came from PBMCs. Study-level findings and limits: Lesional tissue from the scalp (especially in alopecia totalis/universalis) showed higher clonality than normal scalp. Shared TCR sequences were less clear between patients than in mice, possibly partly from HLA diversity. The study also sequences resident alphabeta T cells of normal skin in scalp samples.

Germline loops: CDR1 SGHNT, CDR2 YYREEE (reference sequence). V lost 4 bases, J lost 7 bases, and 9 bases stayed unmatched. This CDR3 spans 15 amino acids. About this clone itself: Antigen unknown.

Isolated RNA was reverse transcribed into cDNA used as the sequencing template. Libraries were prepared by immunoSEQ multiplex PCR; TCRdb keeps only in-frame clonotypes and omits some of them. In the table there are about 120,000 clones, 55% to 65% of which are singletons. This TCR derives from a human donor in good health. The rearrangement uses TRBV5-4 and TRBJ1-2, with 11 bases aligning to TRBD1. Sequencing was done on a sample of CD4+ T cells sorted from blood. The CDR3 region has the DNA TGTGCCAGCAGCCCCTGGACAGGGGGCGCGTCTGGCTACACCTTC. This translates into CASSPWTGGASGYTF.